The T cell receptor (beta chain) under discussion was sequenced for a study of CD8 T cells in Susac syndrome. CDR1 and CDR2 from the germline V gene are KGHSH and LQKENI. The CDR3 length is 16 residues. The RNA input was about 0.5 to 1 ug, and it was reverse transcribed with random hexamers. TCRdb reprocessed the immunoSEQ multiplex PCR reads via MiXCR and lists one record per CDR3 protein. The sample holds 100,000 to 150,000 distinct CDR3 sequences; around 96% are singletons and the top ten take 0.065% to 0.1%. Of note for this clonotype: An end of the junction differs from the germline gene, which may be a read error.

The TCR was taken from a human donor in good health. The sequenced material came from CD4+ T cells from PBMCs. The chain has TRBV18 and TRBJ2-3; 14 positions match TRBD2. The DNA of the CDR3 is TGTGCCAGCTCTCCACGACTAGCGGGAGGGAAAGATACGCAGTATTTT. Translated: CASSPRLAGGKDTQYF.